This note documents a single T cell receptor beta chain sequence. The source of the sample is a study of blood T cell repertoires in COVID-19. Study context: T cells, B-cell-depleted T cells, or PBMCs provided the cDNA or gDNA that served as material.

This CDR3 comprises 14 residues. Per the germline V gene, CDR1 is SQVTM and CDR2 is ANQGSEA. After removal of 7 bases from V and 4 bases from J, the junction contained 8 bases not matched to a gene. Using immunoSEQ multiplex PCR, the repertoire was profiled, and TCRdb retains in-frame clones only, with some absent. The sample includes some 140,000 clones, over 60% of them seen just once. Sequencing input: peripheral blood. The TCR was taken from an older man with acute or convalescent COVID-19. V gene TRBV29-1 combines with J gene TRBJ2-2; 8 nucleotides agree with TRBD1. The CDR3 sequence is CSAGQALFTGELFF. CDR3 coding DNA: TGCAGCGCGGGACAGGCTCTCTTCACCGGGGAGCTGTTTTTT.